This entry features one TCR beta chain sequence. The data derive from a study of shared clonotypes between healthy human individuals. CDR1 and CDR2 from the germline V gene are SGHRS and YFSETQ. The ends were cut back, 4 bases at V and 7 bases at J, with 17 bases in the middle. The CDR3 has 15 amino acids. Method: immunoSEQ multiplex PCR; TCRdb's copy keeps in-frame clones and lacks some. The sample has under 750,000 clones, 72% seen once. A CD45RA-negative memory subset and a CD45RA+ naive subset were separated from the CD4+ cells. This clonotype was obtained from a woman aged 25 to 39 in good health. What was sequenced was memory CD4+ T cells sorted from blood. Subset meaning: CD45RA-negative fraction. The V gene is TRBV5-1, the J gene TRBJ1-4; D not certain. CDR3: CASSPGSGQREKLFF. The CDR3 DNA sequence: TGCGCCAGCAGCCCTGGAAGTGGTCAACGTGAAAAACTGTTTTTT. Together with reference TRBV5-1 and TRBJ1-4, the CDR3 gives the full variable domain: KAGVTQTPRYLIKTRGQQVTLSCSPISGHRSVSWYQQTPGQGLQFLFEYFSETQRNKGNFPGRFSGRQFSNSRSEMNVSTLELGDSALYLCASSPGSGQREKLFFGSGTQLSVL.